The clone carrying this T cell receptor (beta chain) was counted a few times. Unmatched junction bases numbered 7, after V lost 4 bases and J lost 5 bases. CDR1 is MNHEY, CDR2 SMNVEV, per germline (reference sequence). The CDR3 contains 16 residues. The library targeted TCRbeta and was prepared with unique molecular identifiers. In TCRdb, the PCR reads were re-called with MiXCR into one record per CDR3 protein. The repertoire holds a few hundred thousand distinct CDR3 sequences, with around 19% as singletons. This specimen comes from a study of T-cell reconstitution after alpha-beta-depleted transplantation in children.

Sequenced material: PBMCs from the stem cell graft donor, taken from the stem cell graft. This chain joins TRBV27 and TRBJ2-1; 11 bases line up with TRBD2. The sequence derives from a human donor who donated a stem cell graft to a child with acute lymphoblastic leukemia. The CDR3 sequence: CASSSIAGGWDNEQFF. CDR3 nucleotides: TGTGCCAGCAGTTCCATAGCGGGAGGGTGGGACAATGAGCAGTTCTTC.